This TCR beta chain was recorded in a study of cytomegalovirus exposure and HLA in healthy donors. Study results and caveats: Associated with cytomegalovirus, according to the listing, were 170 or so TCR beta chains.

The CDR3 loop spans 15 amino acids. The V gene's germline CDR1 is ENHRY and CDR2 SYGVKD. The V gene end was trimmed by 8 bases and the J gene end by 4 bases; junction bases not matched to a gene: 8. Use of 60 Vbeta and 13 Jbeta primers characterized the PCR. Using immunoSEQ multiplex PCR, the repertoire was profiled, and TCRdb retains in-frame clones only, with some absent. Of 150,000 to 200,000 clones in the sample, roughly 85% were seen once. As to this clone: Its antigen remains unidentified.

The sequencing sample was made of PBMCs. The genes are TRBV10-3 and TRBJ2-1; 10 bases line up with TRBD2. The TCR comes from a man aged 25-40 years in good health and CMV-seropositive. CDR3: CAIGGGAGGYNEQFF. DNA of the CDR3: TGTGCCATCGGTGGGGGAGCGGGAGGGTACAATGAGCAGTTCTTC.